The rows below give T cell receptor beta chains drawn from one sample of a study of cytomegalovirus exposure and HLA in healthy donors. The data were produced by immunoSEQ multiplex PCR, yet TCRdb's version contains in-frame clones alone and is incomplete. The sample shows 55,000 to 80,000 clones, approximately 95% of them seen only once. The sample comprised PBMCs. The receptors were gathered from a man aged 18 to 30 in good health and CMV-seronegative. CDR3s include the opening cysteine and the closing phenylalanine or tryptophan. The D gene is left open where the match is weak.

v_call | d_call | cdr3_aa
TRBV4-1 | NA | CASSRTENTEAFF
TRBV27 | NA | CASSPRFPTSSGNTIYF
TRBV9 | NA | CASSVSSGANVLTF
TRBV4-1 | TRBD1 | CASSPLRGQAEQYF
TRBV10-3 | NA | CAISESWGPSSGNTIYF
TRBV30 | NA | CAWKPTGSYEQYF
TRBV20-1 | NA | CSVLQGYEQYF
TRBV29-1 | TRBD1 | CSVEDRVNTEAFF
TRBV7-3 | NA | CASSLTAEGRTGELFF
TRBV7-3 | TRBD2 | CASSPRGGAETDTQYF
TRBV5-1 | NA | CASSPYPTTANYGYTF
TRBV4-1 | TRBD1 | CASSLQGGVETQYF
TRBV27 | TRBD1 | CASSPPGKDRAYYGYTF
TRBV30 | TRBD2 | CAWSETSATQETQYF
TRBV27 | TRBD1 | CASSPEADPGQDYSHSYEQYF
TRBV19 | NA | CASSIALAGNQPQHF
TRBV9 | NA | CASSVAGGDTEAFF
TRBV14 | NA | CASSRMTIVGAYGYTF
TRBV6-5 | TRBD1 | CASSPQGAPGNTIYF
TRBV6-5 | NA | CASSPPEGGPEAFF
TRBV10-3 | TRBD1 | CASGTGTGNEQFF
TRBV6-1 | TRBD1 | CASSGGQVYEQYF
TRBV30 | NA | CALERGKGPNEKLFF
TRBV28 | NA | CASSPGGTEAFF